This T cell receptor beta chain was identified in a study of shared clonotypes between healthy human individuals. The wider study: CD4 naive and CD4 memory each took three plates per donor, while CD8 naive took two and CD8 memory one. Findings and limits, study-wide: The generation probabilities recorded for non-shared clonotypes fell below those of clonotypes shared by all four donors.

Only in-frame clones appear in the TCRdb table, and some are missing; sequencing was by immunoSEQ multiplex PCR. The sample has approximately 340,000 clones; around two thirds are singletons. CDR1 is SQVTM and CDR2 is ANQGSEA in the germline V gene. The CDR3 is made up of 13 amino acids. Trimming took off 7 bases at V and 0 bases at J, with 12 bases between the two ends. Donors had no recently reported acute infections or vaccinations and were HIV-negative. With regard to this clone: Its target is not known.

This TCR was recovered from a man aged 30 to 39 in good health. V and J are TRBV29-1 and TRBJ2-5; D gene unclear. The sequencing sample was made of memory CD4+ T cells sorted from blood. The subset here: CD45RA-negative fraction. CDR3 sequence: CSGAQTYQETQYF. CDR3 bases: TGCAGCGGGGCTCAGACGTACCAAGAGACCCAGTACTTC. Complete variable domain (other parts from reference TRBV29-1 and TRBJ2-5): SAVISQKPSRDICQRGTSLTIQCQVDSQVTMMFWYRQQPGQSLTLIATANQGSEATYESGFVIDKFPISRPNLTFSTLTVSNMSPEDSSIYLCSGAQTYQETQYFGPGTRLLVL.